This entry is about one TCR beta chain. This CDR3 is also generated by other DNA sequences in the sample. This entry belongs to a study of T cell repertoires in ileal Crohn's disease. The CDR3 consists of 14 residues. V was trimmed by 1 base and J by 3 bases, leaving 10 bases between them. CDR1 is SGHTA, CDR2 FQGNSA, per germline. Some clones are missing from TCRdb's copy, which holds only in-frame ones; the method was immunoSEQ multiplex PCR. The repertoire holds roughly 14,000 clones, with 84% as singletons. The source of this sequence is an adult with Crohn's disease. The specimen sequenced was ileal tissue. The chain employs TRBV7-2 and TRBJ2-7; perhaps TRBD2 as D (5 bases). CDR3 protein: CASSLGGQFYEQYF. For the CDR3, the DNA is TGTGCCAGCAGCTTAGGCGGGCAGTTCTACGAGCAGTACTTC.